This T cell receptor (beta chain) was captured in a study of Graves' ophthalmopathy and Graves' hyperthyroidism. The wider study: The collection of peripheral blood took place at initial diagnosis, before any treatment. General study results and limits: The model's ophthalmopathy progression predictions had roughly 71% sensitivity and approximately 72% specificity. Separation of ophthalmopathy from stable hyperthyroidism was achieved by a 13-signature model, at 85% to 90% sensitivity and around 81% specificity.

As the template, RNA transcripts were used to amplify TCR beta CDR3 regions. The library came from an HTBI-primed first-round RT-PCR and a second-round multiplex PCR. TCRdb independently ran MiXCR on the multiplex PCR reads; one entry per CDR3 protein. The sample records approximately 210,000 distinct CDR3 sequences, approximately 21% being singletons. Diagnosis relied on clinical symptoms, serum thyroxine, TRAb, thyroid ultrasound and orbital computed tomography. This clonotype was detected ten times or more. Its specificity is not known. The clonotype originates from a woman between 45 and 60 years old with Graves' ophthalmopathy. The specimen was peripheral blood.

The CDR3 loop is CASSLVQRGTQYF. CDR3 DNA sequence: TGTGCCAGCAGCTTAGTCCAAAGGGGGACCCAGTACTTC. This rearrangement joins TRBV11-1 to TRBJ2-5; D possibly corresponds to TRBD1 (5 bases). CDR3 size: 13 residues. V dropped 1 base and J dropped 7 bases, with 10 bases sitting between them. Per the germline V gene, CDR1 is SGHAT and CDR2 is FQDESV (reference sequence).